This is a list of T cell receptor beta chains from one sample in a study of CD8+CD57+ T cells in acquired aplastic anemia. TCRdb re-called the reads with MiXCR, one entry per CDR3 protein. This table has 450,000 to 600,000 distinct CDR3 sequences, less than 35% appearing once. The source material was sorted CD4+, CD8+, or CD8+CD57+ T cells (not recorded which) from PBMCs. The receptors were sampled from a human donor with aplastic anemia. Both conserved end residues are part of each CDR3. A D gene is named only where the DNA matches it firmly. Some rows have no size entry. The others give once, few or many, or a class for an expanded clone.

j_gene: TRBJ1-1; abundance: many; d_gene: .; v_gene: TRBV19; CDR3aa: CASLKGRKMNTEAFF; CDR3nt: TGTGCCAGTCTGAAGGGGAGAAAGATGAACACTGAAGCTTTCTTT
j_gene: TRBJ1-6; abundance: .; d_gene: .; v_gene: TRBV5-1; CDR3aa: CASSSIRRRSSYNSPLHF; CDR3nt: TGCGCCAGCAGCAGTATAAGGCGTCGAAGCTCCTATAATTCACCCCTCCACTTT
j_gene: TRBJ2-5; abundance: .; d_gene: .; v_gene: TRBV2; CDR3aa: CASSAGGALKETQYF; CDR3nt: TGTGCCAGCAGTGCTGGCGGGGCCCTTAAAGAGACCCAGTACTTC
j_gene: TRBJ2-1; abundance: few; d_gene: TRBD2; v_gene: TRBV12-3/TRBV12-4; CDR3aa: CASSLALAEGNEQFF; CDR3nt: TGTGCCAGCAGTTTAGCCCTAGCGGAAGGGAATGAGCAGTTCTTC
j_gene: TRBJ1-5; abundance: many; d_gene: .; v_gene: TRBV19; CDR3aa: CASSIRLPNQPQHF; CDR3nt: TGTGCCAGTAGTATACGACTTCCCAATCAGCCCCAGCATTTT
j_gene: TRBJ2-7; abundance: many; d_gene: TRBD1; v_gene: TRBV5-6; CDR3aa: CASSARTGTEQYF; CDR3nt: TGTGCCAGCAGCGCACGGACAGGGACCGAGCAGTACTTC
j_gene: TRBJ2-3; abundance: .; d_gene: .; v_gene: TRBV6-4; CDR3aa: CASWGLTDTQYF; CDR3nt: TGTGCCAGCTGGGGTTTGACAGATACGCAGTATTTT
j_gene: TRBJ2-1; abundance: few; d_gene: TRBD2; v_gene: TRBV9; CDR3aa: CASSATLGLAGVSYNEQFF; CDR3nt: TGTGCCAGCAGCGCTACCCTGGGACTAGCGGGGGTATCCTACAATGAGCAGTTCTTC
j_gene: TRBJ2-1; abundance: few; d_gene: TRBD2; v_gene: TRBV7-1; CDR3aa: CASSSPGLAATTYNEQFF; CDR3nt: TGTGCCAGCAGCTCGCCGGGACTAGCGGCGACTACGTACAATGAGCAGTTCTTC
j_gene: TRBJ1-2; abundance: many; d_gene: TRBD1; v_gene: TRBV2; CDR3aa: CATAARDRGGFGYTF; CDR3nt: TGTGCCACCGCCGCCAGGGACAGGGGAGGCTTTGGCTACACCTTC
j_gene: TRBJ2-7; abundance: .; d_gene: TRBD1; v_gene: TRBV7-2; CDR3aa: CASSLGVGQSEQYF; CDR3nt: TGTGCCAGCAGCTTAGGAGTGGGACAGAGCGAGCAGTACTTC
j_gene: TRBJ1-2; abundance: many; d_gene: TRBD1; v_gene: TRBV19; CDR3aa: CASTPPGQGDYGYTF; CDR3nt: TGTGCCAGTACTCCACCGGGACAGGGGGATTATGGCTACACCTTC
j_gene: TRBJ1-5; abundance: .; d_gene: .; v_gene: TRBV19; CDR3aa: CASSIPGQPGGNQPQHF; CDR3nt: TGTGCCAGTAGTATACCCGGGCAACCCGGGGGCAATCAGCCCCAGCATTTT
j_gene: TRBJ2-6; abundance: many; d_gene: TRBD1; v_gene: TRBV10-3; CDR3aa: CAISEWTGSGANVLTF; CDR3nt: TGTGCCATCAGTGAGTGGACAGGGAGTGGGGCCAACGTCCTGACTTTC
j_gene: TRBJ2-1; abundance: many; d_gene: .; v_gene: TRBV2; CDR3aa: CASSEKRNEQFF; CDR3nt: TGTGCCAGCAGTGAAAAGCGCAATGAGCAGTTCTTC
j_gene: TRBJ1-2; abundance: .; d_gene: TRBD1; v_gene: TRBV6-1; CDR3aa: CASSPQTGVNYGYTF; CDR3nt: TGTGCCAGTAGTCCCCAAACAGGGGTTAACTATGGCTACACCTTC
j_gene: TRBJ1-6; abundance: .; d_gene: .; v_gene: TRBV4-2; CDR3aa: CASSTVSGDNSPLHF; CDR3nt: TGTGCCAGCAGCACCGTATCAGGGGATAATTCACCCCTCCACTTT
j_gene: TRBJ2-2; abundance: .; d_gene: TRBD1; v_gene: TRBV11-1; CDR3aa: CASSLRTGANTGKLFF; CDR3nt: TGTGCCAGCAGCCTGCGGACAGGGGCGAACACCGGGAAGCTGTTTTTT
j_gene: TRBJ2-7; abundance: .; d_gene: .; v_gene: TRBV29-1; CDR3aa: CSVQGIIYEQYF; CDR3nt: TGCAGCGTACAGGGAATCATCTACGAGCAGTACTTC
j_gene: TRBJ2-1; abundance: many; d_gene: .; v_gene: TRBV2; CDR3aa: CASSGTGKREFF; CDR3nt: TGTGCCAGCAGTGGAACGGGCAAAAGGGAGTTCTTC
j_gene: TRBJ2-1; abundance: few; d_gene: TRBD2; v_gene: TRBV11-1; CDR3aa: CASSPRIAGVDNEQFF; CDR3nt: TGTGCCAGCAGCCCTCGTATAGCGGGAGTTGACAATGAGCAGTTCTTC
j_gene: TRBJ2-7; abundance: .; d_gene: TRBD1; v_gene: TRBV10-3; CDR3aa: CAISDRTGEGEEQYF; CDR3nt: TGTGCCATCAGTGACCGGACAGGGGAAGGTGAGGAGCAGTACTTC
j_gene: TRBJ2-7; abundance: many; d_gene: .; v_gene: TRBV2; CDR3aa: CASGRAGQSYEQYF; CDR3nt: TGTGCCAGCGGGCGTGCGGGACAATCCTACGAGCAGTACTTC
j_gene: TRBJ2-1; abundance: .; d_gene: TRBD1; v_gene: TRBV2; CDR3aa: CASRTGVVGNEQFF; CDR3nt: TGTGCCAGCAGGACAGGGGTCGTCGGCAATGAGCAGTTCTTC
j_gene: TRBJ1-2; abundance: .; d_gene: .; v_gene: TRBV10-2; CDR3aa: CASSESVTANYGYTF; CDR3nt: TGCGCCAGCAGTGAGTCGGTGACGGCAAACTATGGCTACACCTTC
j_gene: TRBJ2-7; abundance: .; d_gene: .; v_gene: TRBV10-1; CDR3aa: CASSESRARDSGKQYF; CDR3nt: TGCGCCAGCAGTGAGTCGAGGGCCAGGGACTCCGGGAAGCAGTACTTC
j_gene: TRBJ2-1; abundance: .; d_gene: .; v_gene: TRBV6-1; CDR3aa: CASSAQTNEQFF; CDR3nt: TGTGCCAGCAGCGCTCAGACGAATGAGCAGTTCTTC
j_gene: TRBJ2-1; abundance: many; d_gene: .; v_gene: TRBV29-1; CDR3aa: CSVGRDYNEQFF; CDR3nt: TGCAGCGTTGGGCGGGATTACAATGAGCAGTTCTTC
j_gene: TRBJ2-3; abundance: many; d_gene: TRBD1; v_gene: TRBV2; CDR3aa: CASTRRDRTDTQYF; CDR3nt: TGTGCCAGCACACGCCGGGACAGAACAGATACGCAGTATTTT
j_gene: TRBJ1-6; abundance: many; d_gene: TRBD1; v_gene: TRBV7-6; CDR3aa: CASSLGGTGQRSPLHF; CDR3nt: TGTGCCAGCAGCTTAGGGGGGACAGGACAACGTTCACCCCTCCACTTT
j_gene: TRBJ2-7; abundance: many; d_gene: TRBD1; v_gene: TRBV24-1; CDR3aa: CATTSGEGPQGALCEQYF; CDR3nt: TGTGCCACCACTAGCGGAGAGGGACCACAGGGGGCCCTGTGTGAGCAGTACTTC
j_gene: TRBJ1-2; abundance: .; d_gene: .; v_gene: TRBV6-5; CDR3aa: CASSYSQVSYGYTF; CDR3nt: TGTGCCAGCAGTTACTCCCAGGTTTCCTATGGCTACACCTTC
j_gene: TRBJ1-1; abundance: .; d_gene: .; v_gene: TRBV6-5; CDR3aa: CASSYSGPPDTEAFF; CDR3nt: TGTGCCAGCAGTTACTCTGGGCCCCCAGACACTGAAGCTTTCTTT
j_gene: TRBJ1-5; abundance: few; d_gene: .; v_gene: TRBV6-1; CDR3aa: CASSVWANQPQHF; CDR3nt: TGTGCCAGCAGTGTTTGGGCCAATCAGCCCCAGCATTTT
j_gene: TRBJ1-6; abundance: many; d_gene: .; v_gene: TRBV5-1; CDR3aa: CASSLEDRRVYNSPLHF; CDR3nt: TGCGCCAGCAGCTTGGAAGACAGGCGAGTTTATAATTCACCCCTCCACTTT
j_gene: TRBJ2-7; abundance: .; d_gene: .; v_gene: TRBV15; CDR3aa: CATSTRSRLGSYEQYF; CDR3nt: TGTGCCACCAGCACAAGGTCACGTTTAGGGTCCTACGAGCAGTACTTC
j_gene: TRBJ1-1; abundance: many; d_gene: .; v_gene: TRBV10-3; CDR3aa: CAIRQNGGTPGTEAFF; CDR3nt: TGTGCCATCAGACAGAATGGCGGGACTCCCGGCACTGAAGCTTTCTTT
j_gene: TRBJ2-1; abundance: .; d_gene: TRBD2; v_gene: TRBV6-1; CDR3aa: CASRVGLAYNEQFF; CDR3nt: TGTGCCAGCAGGGTGGGACTAGCCTACAATGAGCAGTTCTTC
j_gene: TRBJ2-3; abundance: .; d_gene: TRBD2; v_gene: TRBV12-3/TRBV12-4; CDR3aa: CASGLGTSQTDTQYF; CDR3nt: TGTGCCAGCGGTTTAGGGACTAGTCAGACAGATACGCAGTATTTT
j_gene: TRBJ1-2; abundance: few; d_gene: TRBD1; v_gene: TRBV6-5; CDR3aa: CASSYDDRGTRGYTF; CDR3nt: TGTGCCAGCAGTTACGATGACAGGGGAACACGTGGCTACACCTTC
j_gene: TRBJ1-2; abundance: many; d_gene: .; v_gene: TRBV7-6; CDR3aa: CASSPQGANYGYTF; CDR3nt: TGTGCCAGCAGCCCACAGGGAGCTAACTATGGCTACACCTTC
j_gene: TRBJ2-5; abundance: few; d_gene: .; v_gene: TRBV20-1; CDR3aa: CSAQAPIIETQYF; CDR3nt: TGCAGTGCTCAAGCACCCATTATAGAGACCCAGTACTTC
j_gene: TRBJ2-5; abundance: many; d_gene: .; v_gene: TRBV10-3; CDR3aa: CAISESWDGEETQYF; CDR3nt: TGTGCCATCAGTGAGTCTTGGGACGGGGAAGAGACCCAGTACTTC
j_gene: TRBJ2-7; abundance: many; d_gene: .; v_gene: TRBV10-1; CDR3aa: CASRIRDFEQYF; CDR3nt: TGCGCCAGCCGCATTCGAGATTTCGAGCAGTACTTC
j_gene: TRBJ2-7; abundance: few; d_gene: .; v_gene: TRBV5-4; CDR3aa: CASSDLDEQYF; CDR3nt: TGTGCCAGCAGCGACCTAGACGAGCAGTACTTC
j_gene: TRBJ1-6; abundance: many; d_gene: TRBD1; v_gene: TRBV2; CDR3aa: CASSGTGKYSPLHF; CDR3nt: TGTGCCAGCAGTGGGACAGGGAAATATTCACCCCTCCACTTT
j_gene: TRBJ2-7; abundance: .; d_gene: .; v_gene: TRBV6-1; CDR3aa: CATKGTFYYEQYF; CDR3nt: TGTGCCACCAAAGGGACTTTCTACTACGAGCAGTACTTC
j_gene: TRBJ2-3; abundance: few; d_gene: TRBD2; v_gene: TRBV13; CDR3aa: CASSQAGAGDTDTQYF; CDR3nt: TGTGCCAGCAGCCAAGCAGGAGCGGGGGACACAGATACGCAGTATTTT
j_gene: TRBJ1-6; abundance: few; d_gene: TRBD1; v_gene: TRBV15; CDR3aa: CATSIKTGGTDNSPLHF; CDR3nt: TGTGCCACCAGCATCAAAACAGGGGGCACAGATAATTCACCCCTCCACTTT
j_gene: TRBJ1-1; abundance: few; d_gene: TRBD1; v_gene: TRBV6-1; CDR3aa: CASREPGQLNTEAFF; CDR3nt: TGTGCCAGCAGGGAACCGGGACAGCTGAACACTGAAGCTTTCTTT
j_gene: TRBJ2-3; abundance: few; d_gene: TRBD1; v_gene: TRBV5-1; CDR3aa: CASSLAQGAGTDTQYF; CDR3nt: TGCGCCAGCAGCTTGGCTCAGGGGGCAGGCACAGATACGCAGTATTTT
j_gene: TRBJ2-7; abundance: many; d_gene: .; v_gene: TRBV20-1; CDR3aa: CSARPTDSLQYF; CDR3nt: TGCAGTGCTAGACCTACTGACAGCTTACAGTACTTC
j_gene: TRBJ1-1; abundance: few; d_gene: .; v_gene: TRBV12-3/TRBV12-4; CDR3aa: CASSQTGGDTEAFF; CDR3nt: TGTGCCAGCAGTCAGACAGGCGGGGACACTGAAGCTTTCTTT
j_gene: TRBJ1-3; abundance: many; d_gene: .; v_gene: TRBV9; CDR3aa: CASSVDLRGLNSGNTIYF; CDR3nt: TGTGCCAGCAGCGTAGACTTGAGGGGCCTGAACTCTGGAAACACCATATATTTT
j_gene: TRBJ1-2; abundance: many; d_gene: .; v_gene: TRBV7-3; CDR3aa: CASSSTPSDAGKGDGYTF; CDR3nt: TGTGCCAGCAGCTCTACCCCTTCAGACGCAGGGAAGGGTGATGGCTACACCTTC
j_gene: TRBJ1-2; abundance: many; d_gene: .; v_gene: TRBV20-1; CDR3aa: CSARPGQGGYTF; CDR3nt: TGCAGTGCTAGACCGGGGCAGGGTGGCTACACCTTC
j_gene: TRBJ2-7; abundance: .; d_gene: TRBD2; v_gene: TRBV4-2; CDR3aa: CASSQGWTSGGRFEQYF; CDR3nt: TGTGCCAGCAGCCAAGGTTGGACTAGCGGGGGTCGTTTCGAGCAGTACTTC
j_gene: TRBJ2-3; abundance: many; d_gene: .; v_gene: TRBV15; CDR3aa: CATRDRGLPGDTQYF; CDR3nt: TGTGCCACCCGAGACAGGGGACTACCCGGGGATACGCAGTATTTT
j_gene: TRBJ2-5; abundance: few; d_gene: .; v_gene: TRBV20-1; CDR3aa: CSARGQGGLQETQYF; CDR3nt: TGCAGTGCCCGCGGACAGGGAGGGCTCCAAGAGACCCAGTACTTC